This T cell receptor (beta chain) was retrieved from a study of vaccination effects on CD4 cells after COVID-19. Study-wide points: Marked clonal contraction of infection- and vaccine-induced clones was seen late after vaccination.

Sequencing was performed with immunoSEQ multiplex PCR; in TCRdb, only in-frame clones are kept and a portion is missing. The table has around 53,000 clones, more than 75% seen once. From germline, CDR1 is SGHVS and CDR2 FQNEAQ. Trimming cost V 1 base and J 4 bases; bases outside gene matches: 5. The CDR3 totals 16 residues. ViraFEST assay sequencing came after antigen-specific CD4+ T cells were expanded with viral peptide pools. Culturing for more than eight days preceded CD4+ T cell isolation. Infection dated between March and December 2020, before the Alpha, Beta and Delta variants reached the United States. As to this clone: The antigen remains unidentified.

This specimen consisted of CD4+ T cells from PBMCs cultured with HIV peptides, obtained before COVID-19 vaccination. Specified subset: HIV-1 Nef peptide pool negative control/reference culture. The gene calls are TRBV7-8 and TRBJ2-1; 9 bases align to TRBD2. This receptor was taken from a human donor who had a prior SARS-CoV-2 infection. As DNA, the CDR3 is TGTGCCAGCAGCTTAGGTGGCGGGGGGGTATACAATGAGCAGTTCTTC. Translation gives CASSLGGGGVYNEQFF.